These T cell receptor beta chains were read from a single sample in a study of blood T cell repertoires in COVID-19. Clones were read by immunoSEQ multiplex PCR, and TCRdb kept only the in-frame ones, dropping some. The sample lists 130,000 or so clones; approximately 79% were seen once. Sequencing used PBMCs or T cells enriched from blood (not recorded which). The receptors derive from a man aged 35 to 55 with acute COVID-19. Both conserved end residues are part of each CDR3. Each record gives: V gene, D gene, clone size, J gene, CDR3 DNA, CDR3 protein. The D gene is left open where the match is weak. Clone sizes are given selectively: once, few, many, or a class where the clone is expanded.

TRBV6-6	-	-	TRBJ1-6	TGTGCCAGCACCCCCGGTTCCTATAATTCACCCCTCCACTTT	CASTPGSYNSPLHF
TRBV7-2	-	-	TRBJ2-5	TGTGCCAGCAGCCCCGGACTCGATCAAGAGACCCAGTACTTC	CASSPGLDQETQYF
TRBV10-3	TRBD2	-	TRBJ2-2	TGTGCCATCCGGACTAAGCGGGACGGGGATAACACCGGGGAGCTGTTTTTT	CAIRTKRDGDNTGELFF
TRBV2	TRBD2	-	TRBJ2-7	TGTGCCAGCAGTGGGAGCTGGACTAGGACGGGGGAGCAGTACTTC	CASSGSWTRTGEQYF
TRBV27	-	once	TRBJ1-2	TGTGCCAGCAGAACGGGGTATGGCTACACCTTC	CASRTGYGYTF
TRBV2	TRBD1	-	TRBJ1-2	TGTGCCAGCAGCGGACAGGCCGATATCTATGGCTACACCTTC	CASSGQADIYGYTF
TRBV19	-	-	TRBJ1-2	TGTGCCGGAAGGGAGGGAGACTATGGCTACACCTTC	CAGREGDYGYTF
TRBV28	TRBD2	-	TRBJ2-1	TGTGCCAGCAGTTCACCAGGAGGACTAGCGGGAGTTTATGAGCAGTTCTTC	CASSSPGGLAGVYEQFF
TRBV18	-	-	TRBJ2-1	TGTGCCAGCTCACCCCGGGCAGCTCTGGGGGGTGAGCAGTTCTTC	CASSPRAALGGEQFF
TRBV7-9	-	-	TRBJ1-2	TGTGCCAGCTCCGCAAAGGACACGGACTATGGCTACACCTTC	CASSAKDTDYGYTF
TRBV6-5	-	-	TRBJ1-5	TGTGCCGCCCAGTTTGAGGACAATCAGCCCCAGCATTTT	CAAQFEDNQPQHF
TRBV5-1	-	once	TRBJ2-7	TGCGCCAGCAGCTTGGACCAGGGGGGCTACGAGCAGTACTTC	CASSLDQGGYEQYF
TRBV30	-	-	TRBJ1-5	TGTGCCTGGAGCCCGGGTCCTTATCAGCCCCAGCATTTT	CAWSPGPYQPQHF
TRBV3-1/TRBV3-2	TRBD1	-	TRBJ2-3	TGTGCCAGCAGCCAACCCGACAGGGAAGGATATACGCAGTATTTT	CASSQPDREGYTQYF
TRBV27	-	once	TRBJ1-2	TGTGCCAGCAGTTTAACGTTCGACAGTCAGGGCTACACCTTC	CASSLTFDSQGYTF
TRBV14	-	few	TRBJ2-7	TGTGCCACCGGACTACGGGGCACCGGGGAGCAGTACTTC	CATGLRGTGEQYF
TRBV6-5	TRBD1	once	TRBJ1-6	TGTGCCAGCAGTTCGGGACAGGGGTATTCACCCCTCCACTTT	CASSSGQGYSPLHF
TRBV11-3	TRBD1	-	TRBJ2-6	TGTGCCAGCAGTACAGGGGCAGCTGGGGCCAACGTCCTGACTTTC	CASSTGAAGANVLTF
TRBV28	-	few	TRBJ2-1	TGTGCCAGCGGGGGCAGGACTCCCCCGTGGAATGAGCAGTTCTTC	CASGGRTPPWNEQFF
TRBV5-6	TRBD2	-	TRBJ2-7	TGTGCCAGCAGCAGGACTAGCGGGAGTTACGAGCAGTACTTC	CASSRTSGSYEQYF
TRBV5-1	TRBD2	-	TRBJ2-5	TGCGCCAGCAGCTTTGGGACCGGGACTAGCGGGCTTTTGGAAGAGACCCAGTACTTC	CASSFGTGTSGLLEETQYF
TRBV10-3	TRBD1	once	TRBJ1-5	TGTGCCATCAGTCCGGACAGGGGCAATCAGCCCCAGCATTTT	CAISPDRGNQPQHF
TRBV19	-	-	TRBJ1-1	TGTGCCAGTACCGCGGGGGCAACTGAAGCTTTCTTT	CASTAGATEAFF
TRBV5-1	-	-	TRBJ2-2	TGCGCCAGCGGGGGCTTGAACACCGGGGAGCTGTTTTTT	CASGGLNTGELFF
TRBV3-1/TRBV3-2	TRBD2	-	TRBJ2-2	TGTGCCAGCAGCCAAGGAGCGGGAGGGCCGGGGGTCACCGGGGAGCTGTTTTTT	CASSQGAGGPGVTGELFF
TRBV7-2	TRBD1	few	TRBJ2-5	TGTGCCAGCACCCAGGGGACAGGGCTACAAGAGACCCAGTACTTC	CASTQGTGLQETQYF
TRBV7-2	-	-	TRBJ1-5	TGTGCCAGCAGCTTCGGGGGCAATCAGCCCCAGCATTTT	CASSFGGNQPQHF
TRBV11-3	TRBD1	-	TRBJ2-5	TGTGCCAGCAGCACACAGGGGGTACAAGAGACCCAGTACTTC	CASSTQGVQETQYF
TRBV5-5	-	-	TRBJ1-3	TGTGCCAGCAGCCGGGACCCCGGAGGGCCCTCTGGAAACACCATATATTTT	CASSRDPGGPSGNTIYF
TRBV18	-	few	TRBJ1-5	TGTGCCAGCGCGGGACGGAGCAATCAGCCCCAGCATTTT	CASAGRSNQPQHF
TRBV6-5	TRBD1	-	TRBJ2-7	TGTGCCAGCAGTTACTCGAGACAGGGGAGTCACGAGCAGTACTTC	CASSYSRQGSHEQYF
TRBV6-1	-	-	TRBJ1-5	TGTGCCAGCAGTGAAGCTGGGGGGCAGCCCCAGCATTTT	CASSEAGGQPQHF
TRBV6-2/TRBV6-3	TRBD2	-	TRBJ2-7	TGTGCCAGCAGTTTCCTAGCGGGAGCCTACGAGCAGTACTTC	CASSFLAGAYEQYF
TRBV19	TRBD2	once	TRBJ2-1	TGTGCCAGTTCTCTAGCGGGAGGGTACAATGAGCAGTTCTTC	CASSLAGGYNEQFF
TRBV7-9	TRBD1	few	TRBJ1-4	TGTGCCAGCAGCTTAGGAAGAGACAGGGGGTATGAAAAACTGTTTTTT	CASSLGRDRGYEKLFF
TRBV23-1	-	-	TRBJ2-1	TGCGCCAGCAGTCACGTTCCAAAGAGCCATGAGCAGTTCTTC	CASSHVPKSHEQFF
TRBV24-1	TRBD1	-	TRBJ1-6	TGTGCCACCAGTGACGACGTAACATACCGGGACAGCACCCGGGGACCCCTCCACTTT	CATSDDVTYRDSTRGPLHF
TRBV30	TRBD1	few	TRBJ1-2	TGTGCCTGGGGTCAACAGGGGTCTGTCGGTGGCTACACCTTC	CAWGQQGSVGGYTF
TRBV18	-	-	TRBJ1-3	TGTGCCAGCTCACCTAACAGGGTTGACGGAAACACCATATATTTT	CASSPNRVDGNTIYF
TRBV28	TRBD2	-	TRBJ2-1	TGTGCCAGCAGTTTAGGGACTAGCAGCTACAATGAGCAGTTCTTC	CASSLGTSSYNEQFF
TRBV6-5	TRBD1	-	TRBJ2-7	TGTGCCAGCAGTTACCGACAGGGACGGTACGAGCAGTACTTC	CASSYRQGRYEQYF
TRBV7-9	-	-	TRBJ1-2	TGTGCCAGCCGTAGCCAGGGTCTCGGCTACACCTTC	CASRSQGLGYTF
TRBV7-9	-	-	TRBJ2-5	TGTGCCAGCAGCTTTGGGGGGGCGGAGACCCAGTACTTC	CASSFGGAETQYF
TRBV6-5	TRBD1	-	TRBJ1-4	TGTGCCAGCAGAAAACAGGGGTGGGATGAAAAACTGTTTTTT	CASRKQGWDEKLFF
TRBV6-5	-	-	TRBJ2-7	TGTGCCAGCAGTTACGGATTGGCGAAATCGGGCGAGCAGTACTTC	CASSYGLAKSGEQYF
TRBV5-1	TRBD1	-	TRBJ1-2	TGCGCCAGCAGCTCTGGGACAGGGATTAACTATGGCTACACCTTC	CASSSGTGINYGYTF
TRBV21-1	-	-	TRBJ1-1	TGTGCCAGCAGCAAAAAGGGGGACATGAACACTGAAGCTTTCTTT	CASSKKGDMNTEAFF
TRBV14	TRBD1	-	TRBJ1-4	TGTGCCAGCAGCCCTAGGGCAGGGGGCACTGAAAAACTGTTTTTT	CASSPRAGGTEKLFF
TRBV7-3	-	-	TRBJ2-6	TGTGCCAGCAGCTTAGCGGGACGGTCCCTCTCTGGGGCCAACGTCCTGACTTTC	CASSLAGRSLSGANVLTF
TRBV28	TRBD2	-	TRBJ2-6	TGTGCCAGCAGCTCCGAGGGTCTAGCGGGGGCCTCTGGGGCCAACGTCCTGACTTTC	CASSSEGLAGASGANVLTF
TRBV19	-	-	TRBJ1-5	TGTGCCAGTAGTATACAACTATCGGAGCCCCAGCATTTT	CASSIQLSEPQHF
TRBV7-9	TRBD1	few	TRBJ1-1	TGTGCCAGCAGCTTAAGAGGGGGCGCGGACACTGAAGCTTTCTTT	CASSLRGGADTEAFF
TRBV5-1	-	-	TRBJ1-1	TGCGCCAGCAGCTTTCAGGGATTGAACACTGAAGCTTTCTTT	CASSFQGLNTEAFF
TRBV12-5	-	-	TRBJ2-2	TGTGCTAGTGGTTTCCATCGAGGTAGTGCCGCCGGGGAGCTGTTTTTT	CASGFHRGSAAGELFF
TRBV21-1	-	-	TRBJ2-2	TGTGCCTCCCCTGGGAGGGGGAGTGGGGTCGGGGAGCTGTTTTTT	CASPGRGSGVGELFF
TRBV11-2	TRBD1	-	TRBJ2-2	TGTGCCAGCAGCTACGGACAGGGGGCATCCGGGGAGCTGTTTTTT	CASSYGQGASGELFF